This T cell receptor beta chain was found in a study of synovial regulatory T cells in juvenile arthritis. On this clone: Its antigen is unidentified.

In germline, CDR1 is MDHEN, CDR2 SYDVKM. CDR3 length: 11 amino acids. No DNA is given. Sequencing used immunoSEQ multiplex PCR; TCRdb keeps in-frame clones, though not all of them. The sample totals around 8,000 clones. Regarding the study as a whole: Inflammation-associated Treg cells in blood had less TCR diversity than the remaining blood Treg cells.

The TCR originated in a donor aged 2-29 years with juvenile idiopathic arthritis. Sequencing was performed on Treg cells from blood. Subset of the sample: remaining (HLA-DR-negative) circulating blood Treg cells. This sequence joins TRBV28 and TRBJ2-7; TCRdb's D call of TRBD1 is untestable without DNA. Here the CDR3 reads CASRTQGKKYF.